What follows is one T cell receptor beta chain and its context. This record comes from a study of blood T cell repertoires in COVID-19. Study-wide background: The United States, Italy and Spain supplied acute and convalescent COVID-19 samples. T cells, B-cell-depleted T cells, or PBMCs provided the cDNA or gDNA that served as material.

V lost 0 bases to trimming and J lost 3 bases, with 6 bases between them. The germline V gene encodes CDR1 MNHEY and CDR2 SVGAGI. The length of the CDR3 is 13 residues. As processed by the authors: Using reference gene primer amplification, nucleated cell counts were estimated. Assay: immunoSEQ multiplex PCR; the TCRdb copy retains only in-frame clones and omits some. V, J and clone size derive from that table, while D and trimming were established from the DNA sequence. The sample lists about 360,000 clones; roughly 86% were seen once. Sequencing used peripheral blood. V usage is TRBV6-5 and J usage is TRBJ2-7; D is possibly TRBD1 (6 bases). The source is a human donor in a cohort sampled during active COVID-19. For the CDR3, the DNA is TGTGCCAGCAGTTACTCACAGGGCTACGAGCAGTACTTC. Amino acids: CASSYSQGYEQYF.